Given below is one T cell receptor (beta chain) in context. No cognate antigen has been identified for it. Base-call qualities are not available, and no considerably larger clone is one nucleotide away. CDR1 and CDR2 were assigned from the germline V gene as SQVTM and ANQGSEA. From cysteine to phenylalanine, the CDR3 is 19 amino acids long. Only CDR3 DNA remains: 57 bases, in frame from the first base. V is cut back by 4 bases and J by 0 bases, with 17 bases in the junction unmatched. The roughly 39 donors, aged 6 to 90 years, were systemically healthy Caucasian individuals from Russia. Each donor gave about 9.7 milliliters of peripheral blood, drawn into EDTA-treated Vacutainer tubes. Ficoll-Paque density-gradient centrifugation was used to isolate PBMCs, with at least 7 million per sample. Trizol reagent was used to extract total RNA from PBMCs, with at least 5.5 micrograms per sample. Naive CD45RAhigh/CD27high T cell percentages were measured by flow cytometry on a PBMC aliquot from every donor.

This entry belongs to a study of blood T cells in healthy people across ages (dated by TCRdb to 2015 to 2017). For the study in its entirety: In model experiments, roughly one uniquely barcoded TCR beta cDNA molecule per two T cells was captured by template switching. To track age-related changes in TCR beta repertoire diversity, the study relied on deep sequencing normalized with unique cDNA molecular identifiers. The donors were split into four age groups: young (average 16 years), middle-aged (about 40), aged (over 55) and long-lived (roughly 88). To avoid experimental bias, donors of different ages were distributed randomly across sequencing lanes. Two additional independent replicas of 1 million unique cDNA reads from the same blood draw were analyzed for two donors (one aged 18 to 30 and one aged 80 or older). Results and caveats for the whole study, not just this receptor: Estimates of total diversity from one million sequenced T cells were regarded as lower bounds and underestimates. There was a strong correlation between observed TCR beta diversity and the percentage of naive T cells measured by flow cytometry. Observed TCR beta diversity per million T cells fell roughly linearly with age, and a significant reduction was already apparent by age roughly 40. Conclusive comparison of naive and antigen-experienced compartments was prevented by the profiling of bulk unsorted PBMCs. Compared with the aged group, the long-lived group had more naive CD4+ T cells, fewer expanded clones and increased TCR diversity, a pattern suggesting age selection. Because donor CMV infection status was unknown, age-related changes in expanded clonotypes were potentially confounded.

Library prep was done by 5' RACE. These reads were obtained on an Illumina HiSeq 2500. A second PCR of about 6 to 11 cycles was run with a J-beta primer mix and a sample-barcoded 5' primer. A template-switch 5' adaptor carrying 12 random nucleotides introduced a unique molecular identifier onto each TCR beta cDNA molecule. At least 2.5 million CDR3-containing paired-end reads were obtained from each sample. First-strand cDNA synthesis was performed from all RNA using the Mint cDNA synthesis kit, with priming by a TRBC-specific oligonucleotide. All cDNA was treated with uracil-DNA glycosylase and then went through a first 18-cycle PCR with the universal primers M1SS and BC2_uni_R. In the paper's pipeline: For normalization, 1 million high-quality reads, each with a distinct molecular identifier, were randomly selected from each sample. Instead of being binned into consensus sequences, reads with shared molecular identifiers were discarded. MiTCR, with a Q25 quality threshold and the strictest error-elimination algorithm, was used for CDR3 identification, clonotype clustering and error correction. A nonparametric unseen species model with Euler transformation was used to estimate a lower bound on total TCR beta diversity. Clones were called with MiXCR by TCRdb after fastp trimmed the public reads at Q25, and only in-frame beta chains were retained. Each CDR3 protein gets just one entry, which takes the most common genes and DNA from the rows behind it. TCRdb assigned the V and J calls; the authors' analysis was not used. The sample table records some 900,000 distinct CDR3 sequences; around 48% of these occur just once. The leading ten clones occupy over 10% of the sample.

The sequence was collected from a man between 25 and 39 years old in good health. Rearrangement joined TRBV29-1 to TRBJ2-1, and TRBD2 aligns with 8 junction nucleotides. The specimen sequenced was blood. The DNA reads TGCAGCGTTGGAAGGTTCCTCGCGGGGGGCACAAGCTCCTACAATGAGCAGTTCTTC. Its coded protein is CSVGRFLAGGTSSYNEQFF.